This TCR beta chain was recorded in a study of CD8+ T cells in alopecia areata (dated by TCRdb to 2016 to 2018). About the full investigation: Treated patients were enrolled in an open-label pilot trial of oral tofacitinib at 5 to 10 mg twice daily for moderate-to-severe alopecia areata. Tofacitinib was administered for 6 to 18 months, and 6 months of follow-up off drug were then conducted to assess delayed response and recurrence. The SALT score, which quantifies the percentage of affected scalp surface area, was used to measure disease severity in treated patients. In both human patients and the C3H/HeJ mouse model, the study applied high-throughput TCRbeta sequencing to look at T cell clonal expansion in alopecia areata. On the human side, TCRbeta sequencing was run on scalp tissue and on sorted CD4+ and CD8+ peripheral blood T cells from healthy controls and from alopecia areata patients with either patchy or totalis/universalis disease. Biopsies were taken from tofacitinib-treated patients at baseline and at 4 and 24 weeks of treatment, and a later scalp biopsy was taken in several of the tofacitinib-treated patients. Scalp clonality was compared across normal scalp (n=4), patchy alopecia areata scalp (n=8), and alopecia totalis/universalis scalp (n=8). RNA was obtained with the PAXgene miRNA kit for fixed scalp, the miRNeasy kit for PBMCs, and the RNeasy kit for mouse skin. TCRbeta CDR3 regions were amplified by immunoSEQ multiplex PCR with 35 Vbeta forward and 13 Jbeta reverse primers.

The label giving this sample's time point can be read as: roughly 24 weeks on oral tofacitinib. Taken with the paper, the label for treatment or condition translates to: oral pan-JAK inhibitor, 5-10 mg twice daily. From alopecia areata patients, peripheral blood was collected along with lesional scalp punch biopsies. PBMCs were isolated by density centrifugation and stained for CD3, CD4 and CD8, and CD4+ and CD8+ T cells were sorted on a FACSAria. The CDR3 has 15 amino acids, counting the end cysteine and phenylalanine. Only CDR3 DNA is held: 45 bases, read in frame from base 1. The germline V gene (reference sequence) yields LNHDA for CDR1 and SQIVND for CDR2. The V end gives up 3 bases and the J end 4 bases, leaving 5 bases in the junction not matched to a gene. In regard to this clone: What this receptor recognizes is not known. No qualities accompany the bases; no much larger clone lies one base away.

Library preparation was by the immunoSEQ multiplex PCR assay. RNA was extracted from all samples and reverse transcribed into cDNA, which served as template for TCR sequencing. SuperScript III was used for first-strand cDNA synthesis, primed with a 2:1 mix of oligo-dT and random hexamers. A synthetic immune receptor repertoire was used to gauge amplification bias, and whatever bias remained was removed computationally. The original methods were these. Raw reads were preprocessed to remove errors, and CDR3 was defined by IMGT conventions from the conserved cysteine to phenylalanine. Clonality was calculated as 1 minus Shannon entropy normalized by log2 of the number of productive unique TCRs. CD4 or CD8 identity of scalp clones was inferred by cross-referencing scalp TCRbeta sequences with sorted blood CD4 and CD8 repertoires. In its TCRdb copy, this immuneACCESS table keeps in-frame sequences only and misses some clones. Where compared with another copy, unresolved V genes explain less than half of these, and the others have no known cause. That table gives V, J and clone size, and the DNA gave D and trimming. The sample records 80,000 to 95,000 clones, roughly 47% of which are singletons. The ten largest clones take up around 20% of the sample.

Study-level results and caveats: TCR sequences shared between patients were less clear than in mice, possibly partly because of HLA diversity in the patient population. Tofacitinib significantly decreased scalp clonality and the number of expanded CD8+ clones among the top 100 scalp clones. Unlike mouse skin, where gammadelta T cells dominate, normal human skin contains resident alphabeta T cells that get sequenced too, which complicates analysis of the scalp TCR repertoire. Many expanded lesional clones persisted in scalp and blood during tofacitinib treatment, which may partly explain relapse after stopping treatment. The treated cohort was small, with a single nonresponder, so links between baseline CD8+ expansion and response need larger studies. Compared with normal scalp, lesional scalp, particularly in alopecia totalis/universalis, had higher clonality and more expanded CD8+ clones, which suggests antigenic drive.

In this chain, TRBV19 is recombined with TRBJ2-7; 11 central bases correspond to TRBD2. The TCR was taken from a human donor with alopecia areata. The material was CD8+ T cells sorted from blood, obtained at week 24, from a patient treated with tofacitinib. The nucleotides are TGTGCCAGTAGTATCTCACTAGCGGGAGTGTACGAGCAGTACTTC. This is translated as CASSISLAGVYEQYF.